This paragraph reports one T cell receptor (beta chain). Its antigen is not yet known. No per-base quality is available; no much larger clone lies one base away. Its CDR3 holds 13 amino acids, cysteine through phenylalanine. Just CDR3 DNA is preserved here, 39 bases in frame from base 1. Based on the germline V gene, the CDR1 and CDR2 sequences are SGHVS and FQNEAQ. The germline ends are 10 bases apart after V is trimmed by 5 bases and J by 5 bases. These data belong to a study of brain T cells in children with intractable seizures (dated by TCRdb to about 2021). Looking at the study overall: Resected brain tissue from fewer than 60 pediatric epilepsy surgery cases was initially screened for immune gene transcripts with a NanoString immunology panel. Among the roughly 12 selected surgery cases, eight also had pre-surgery blood sequenced, leaving four with brain tissue only.

TCR beta chain sequences were generated from genomic DNA using the immunoSEQ assay. Processing in the source paper ran as follows. CDR3 sequences not starting with the conserved framework cysteine at position 104 were manually removed. To get clonality, the normalized Shannon's Diversity Index was subtracted from one, giving values from 0 (maximal diversity) to 1 (oligoclonal). To check whether a given CDR3 had different frequencies in two samples, for example brain versus blood, chi-squared comparison-of-proportions tests were used. Public clonotypes were identified through searches of immuneACCESS, and similarity to known antiviral clonotypes was evaluated with the VDJdb browser. The clones in this table, taken by TCRdb from immuneACCESS, are in-frame only. Not every clone is retained; where verified, under half of the shortfall comes from an unresolved V gene, and the cause of the rest is unknown. Clone size and the V and J calls come from that table; the DNA yielded D and trimming. Present in this sample are under 150,000 clones, roughly 94% of which were seen just once. 3.8% of the sample comes from the top ten.

The sample's time point label is to be understood as: resected brain tissue, or blood drawn just prior to surgery. The surgery cases showing the highest brain T cell transcript signatures were chosen for TCR beta chain sequencing of brain tissue and, when available, of blood. Prior to surgery, the patients had been treated with at least one anti-epileptic drug. The TCR-sequenced patients were children whose drug-resistant epilepsy was caused by tuberous sclerosis complex, focal cortical dysplasia, Rasmussen encephalitis or hemimegalencephaly. The blood samples were collected right before the epilepsy surgery. The Monarch genomic DNA purification kit was used to extract bulk genomic DNA from unsorted brain tissue and from whole blood. Summary of the overall study and its limitations: Viral specificity was inferred solely from CDR3 sequence similarity, and the HCMV serostatus of the patients was not known. Because pre- and post-surgery blood were sequenced to different depths, clones absent from the pre-surgery sample may reflect undersampling.

This TCR derives from a boy under two years old with hemimegalencephaly and intractable seizures. The chain was built from TRBV7-8 and TRBJ1-5, with the D segment identity uncertain. Specimen: peripheral blood, collected at surgery. The DNA is TGTGCCAGCAGCCCAAGGGCTTATCAGCCCCAGCATTTT. Protein translation: CASSPRAYQPQHF.